The text below deals with one TCR beta chain. The antigen remains undetermined. This sample is drawn from a study of OX40 agonist ivuxolimab in advanced cancers. Whole-study context: A diagnosis of hepatocellular carcinoma, melanoma, renal cell or head and neck cancer was present in dose-escalation patients. Partial responses were achieved by three patients: one hepatocellular carcinoma, two cutaneous melanoma.

V shed 6 bases and J shed 3 bases, with 24 bases lying between them. CDR3 length: 18 amino acids. Germline V gene data show CDR1 as SEHNR and CDR2 as FQNEAQ (reference sequence). Study observations and caveats: Certain nonresponders likewise exhibited a low normalized T-cell clonal expansion.

Generated by immunoSEQ multiplex PCR, the TCRdb table keeps only in-frame clones and is missing some. The sample includes approximately 58,000 clones, around 84% of them seen just once. This chain uses TRBV7-9 with TRBJ1-5; D gene ambiguous. This receptor was obtained from an adult with an advanced solid tumor such as melanoma, head and neck, liver or kidney cancer. This material consisted of CD4+ or CD8+ T cells sorted from blood, taken in a trial of the OX40 agonist ivuxolimab. The CDR3 region has the DNA TGTGCCAGCAGTATAACAGCACGCGGAACCAATCTCAATCAGCCCCAGCATTTT. The encoded protein is CASSITARGTNLNQPQHF.